One sample yielded the 28 T cell receptor beta chains listed below, sequenced in a study of CD8+ T cells in alopecia areata. Treatment of the sample: oral pan-JAK inhibitor, 5-10 mg twice daily. Peripheral blood, together with lesional scalp punch biopsies, was collected from alopecia areata patients. RNA extraction was followed by reverse transcription into cDNA, which acted as the sequencing template. Method: immunoSEQ multiplex PCR; TCRdb's copy keeps in-frame clones and lacks some. The sample consists of about 12,000 clones, 65% to 70% of them appearing once. The sequences come from skin, collected at week 4, from a patient treated with tofacitinib. Every receptor here comes from a human donor with alopecia areata.

This chain uses TRBV6-5 with TRBJ1-6; no firm D call. This CDR3 has 15 amino acids. Germline values: CDR1 MNHEY, CDR2 SVGAGI. Trimming took off 2 bases at V and 7 bases at J, with 12 bases between the two ends. CDR3 sequence: CASSYAVDTNSPLHF. CDR3 coding DNA: TGTGCCAGCAGTTACGCGGTGGATACCAATTCACCCCTCCACTTT.

This clone came up a few times. This chain connects TRBV6-5 to TRBJ1-2; the D gene is possibly TRBD1 (5 bases). CDR3 length equals 12 residues. V lost 10 bases, J lost 0 bases, and 9 bases lay in between. CDR1 and CDR2 (germline): MNHEY, SVGAGI. This chain's CDR3 is CATGVANYGYTF. The DNA for the CDR3 is TGTGCCACGGGGGTGGCTAACTATGGCTACACCTTC.

The chain links TRBV2 to TRBJ2-3; 7 bases map to TRBD2. CDR1 is SNHLY and CDR2 is FYNNEI in the germline V gene. Trimming at V came to 8 bases and at J to 2 bases, leaving 4 bases not matched to a gene. This CDR3 is built from 13 residues. The CDR3 spells CASGGLPTDTQYF. Here the CDR3 DNA reads TGTGCCAGCGGGGGACTACCCACAGATACGCAGTATTTT.

The rearrangement links TRBV19 to TRBJ1-5; D not certain. Germline-derived CDR1 and CDR2 are LNHDA and SQIVND (reference sequence). The V and J ends lost 2 bases and 2 bases respectively, with 10 bases between them. The CDR3 is 15 residues long. The CDR3 DNA reads as TGTGCCAGTAGTATAACAGACCTAGGCAATCAGCCCCAGCATTTT. It translates to CASSITDLGNQPQHF.

This rearrangement joins TRBV18 to TRBJ2-3, with D hard to call. The CDR3 is made up of 16 amino acids. V was cut by 5 bases and J by 0 bases, with 15 bases left in between. Germline CDR1 is KGHSH and CDR2 is LQKENI. This chain's CDR3 is CASSLSLTPSTDTQYF. The CDR3 region has the DNA TGTGCCAGCTCATTGTCTTTGACTCCTAGCACAGATACGCAGTATTTT.

The chain employs TRBV9 and TRBJ1-1, with D possibly TRBD1 on 6 matching bases. V lost 3 bases and J lost 2, with 8 bases in between. From germline, CDR1 is SGDLS and CDR2 YYNGEE. This CDR3 has 13 residues. In DNA form, the CDR3 reads TGTGCCAGCAGCGCACAGGGAAACACTGAAGCTTTCTTT. This translates into CASSAQGNTEAFF.

This chain uses TRBV5-1 with TRBJ2-2, with TRBD2 matching 9 bases. V was pared by 4 bases and J by 0 bases, with 7 bases of the junction left unmatched. CDR1 and CDR2 from the germline V gene are SGHRS and YFSETQ. CDR3 length equals 17 residues. The CDR3 DNA follows: TGCGCCAGCAGCCCAGGGACTAGCAGTACGAACACCGGGGAGCTGTTTTTT. Its translation: CASSPGTSSTNTGELFF.

This sequence joins TRBV7-6 and TRBJ2-3; D remains ambiguous. The CDR3 spans 13 residues. The V and J ends lost 2 bases and 4 bases respectively, with 7 bases between them. Germline loops: CDR1 SGHVS, CDR2 FNYEAQ. The CDR3 region has the DNA TGTGCCAGCAGCTTATGGGCTTCAGATACGCAGTATTTT. Its protein is CASSLWASDTQYF.

A few counts support this clone. The chain employs TRBV19 and TRBJ1-1, with unresolved D. V gave up 7 bases and J gave up 0 bases, with 12 bases separating them. The CDR3 is 14 amino acids. Germline assignment: CDR1 LNHDA and CDR2 SQIVND (reference sequence). The CDR3 region is CASTLPGMNTEAFF. The CDR3 DNA sequence: TGTGCCAGTACCCTACCGGGCATGAACACTGAAGCTTTCTTT.

The chain joins TRBV5-6 to TRBJ2-3; possible D gene TRBD1, 6 bases. This CDR3 contains 16 residues. Germline V gene data show CDR1 as SGHDT and CDR2 as YYEEEE. V was clipped by 4 bases and J by 0 bases, with 15 bases between them. In nucleotides, the CDR3 is TGTGCCAGCAGCCTGACAGGTTGGACAAGCACAGATACGCAGTATTTT. Protein: CASSLTGWTSTDTQYF.

The genes are TRBV5-4 and TRBJ2-3; no clear D gene. CDR3 length: 15 residues. V was pared by 0 bases and J by 4 bases, with 12 bases between. The germline V gene has CDR1 SGHNT and CDR2 YYREEE (reference sequence). The CDR3 sequence: CASSLVGLGPDTQYF. The CDR3 nucleotides read TGTGCCAGCAGCTTGGTGGGGTTGGGTCCAGATACGCAGTATTTT.

In DNA form, the CDR3 reads TGCGCCAGCAGCCCTGGGCCAGGGGGCGGTAATTCACCCCTCCACTTT. As protein: CASSPGPGGGNSPLHF. The rearrangement joins TRBV4-3 to TRBJ1-6, with TRBD1 matching 8 bases. The ends lost 4 bases at V and 6 bases at J; junction bases unmatched: 8. CDR3 size: 16 residues. Germline loops: CDR1 LGHNA, CDR2 YSLEER.

This clone was seen more than once but under ten times. CDR3 bases: TGTGCCAGCAGCTTGATTACAGGCCGCCCGAACACCGGGGAGCTGTTTTTT. This codes for CASSLITGRPNTGELFF. This rearrangement joins TRBV5-6 to TRBJ2-2, with D perhaps matching TRBD1 (5 bases). The CDR3 has 17 residues. Germline-derived CDR1 and CDR2 are SGHDT and YYEEEE. Trimming pared 1 base from V and 0 bases from J, leaving 13 bases between.

This sequence joins TRBV5-1 and TRBJ2-3, with TRBD1 as a possible D gene (6 bases). Germline V gene lookup returns CDR1 SGHRS and CDR2 YFSETQ. The CDR3 has 14 residues. Trimming took 5 bases from V and 4 from J, leaving 14 bases between them. The CDR3 coding sequence is TGCGCCAGCAGAGCTCCGGCAGGGGCAGATACGCAGTATTTT. Protein product: CASRAPAGADTQYF.

The chain uses TRBV7-2 and TRBJ2-1; TRBD1 matches at 9 bases. The germline CDR1 and CDR2 sequences are SGHTA and FQGNSA. V dropped 5 bases and J dropped 1; count of bases not matched to a gene: 3. This CDR3 comprises 15 residues. In DNA form, the CDR3 reads TGTGCCAGCAGCAAGGGACAGGGTTCCTACAATGAGCAGTTCTTC. It yields the protein CASSKGQGSYNEQFF.

This clone was detected once. The chain is built from TRBV6-5 and TRBJ1-3, with D unresolved. The V gene lost 6 bases and the J gene lost 8 bases, with 11 bases spanning the gap. The germline V gene has CDR1 MNHEY and CDR2 SVGAGI. The CDR3 loop spans 12 amino acids. The CDR3 nucleotides are TGTGCCAGCAGCCCAGAGGCTTACACCATATATTTT. It translates to CASSPEAYTIYF.

The V call is TRBV10-3, the J call TRBJ1-4; D is uncertain. Trimming took off 2 bases at V and 5 bases at J, with 6 bases between the two ends. This CDR3 has 13 amino acids. Looked up from germline, CDR1 is ENHRY and CDR2 is SYGVKD. The CDR3 spells CAISEPRNEKLFF. CDR3 coding DNA: TGTGCCATCAGTGAGCCACGGAATGAAAAACTGTTTTTT.

The chain couples TRBV19 to TRBJ1-2, with 7 bases lining up with TRBD1. J gave up 3 bases and V 7 bases, and 11 bases lay outside the gene matches. This CDR3 comprises 15 residues. Germline-derived CDR1 and CDR2 are LNHDA and SQIVND (reference sequence). CDR3 DNA: TGTGCCAGTAATAAGGCCACAGGGGCCTACTATGGCTACACCTTC. The encoded protein is CASNKATGAYYGYTF. The full variable domain, rest sourced from reference TRBV19 and TRBJ1-2, is DGGITQSPKYLFRKEGQNVTLSCEQNLNHDAMYWYRQDPGQGLRLIYYSQIVNDFQKGDIAEGYSVSREKKESFPLTVTSAQKNPTAFYLCASNKATGAYYGYTFGSGTRLTVV.

The chain recombines TRBV5-1 with TRBJ1-1, with 8 bases that match TRBD1. This CDR3 spans 15 amino acids. Trimming cost V 4 bases and J 4 bases; bases outside gene matches: 9. Germline values: CDR1 SGHRS, CDR2 YFSETQ. CDR3 residues: CASSQRGQALTEAFF. CDR3 nucleotides: TGCGCCAGCAGCCAACGGGGACAGGCCCTCACTGAAGCTTTCTTT.

The V and J genes are TRBV19 and TRBJ1-1, with D possibly TRBD1 on 6 matching bases. Trimming shortened V by 9 bases and J by 2 bases, and 16 bases separated the two germline ends. Germline CDR1 reads LNHDA; CDR2 reads SQIVND (reference sequence). The CDR3 is 14 amino acids. The CDR3 DNA reads TGTGCCAGCAGAACCGGGGGGGCCAACACTGAAGCTTTCTTT. It encodes CASRTGGANTEAFF.

The gene calls are TRBV7-9 and TRBJ1-5; no firm D call. Germline CDR1 SEHNR, CDR2 FQNEAQ (reference sequence). This CDR3 contains 13 residues. V was shortened by 6 bases and J by 8 bases, with 14 bases between the two germline ends. The CDR3 here is CASRSQAPEPQHF. CDR3 coding DNA: TGTGCCAGCAGGTCTCAAGCCCCCGAGCCCCAGCATTTT.

This clone was detected a few times. Germline is not matched at one junction end, which may reflect a read error. The chain recombines TRBV7-7 with TRBJ2-5, with D perhaps being TRBD1 or TRBD2 (5 bases each). Germline V CDR1 and CDR2: SSHAT, FNYEAQ (reference sequence). CDR3 length: 13 residues. The CDR3 nucleotides are TGTGCTAGCAGCCCGATGGGACGGGAGACCCAGTACTTC. This gives the protein CASSPMGRETQYF.

Regarding this clone: The CDR3 ends on some other residue instead of the conserved phenylalanine or tryptophan, so this is likely a read error. This chain joins TRBV7-9 and TRBJ1-4; TRBD1 aligns across 9 bases. The germline V gene has CDR1 SEHNR and CDR2 FQNEAQ (reference sequence). There are 14 residues in the CDR3. The CDR3 bases are TGTGCCGGCAGCTTAGAAGTGGAGACAGGGGGACTGTTTTCT. Protein: CAGSLEVETGGLFS.

This clone was seen just once. This rearrangement joins TRBV5-1 to TRBJ2-5, with 9 positions matching TRBD2. CDR1 and CDR2 (germline): SGHRS, YFSETQ. The CDR3 contains 15 residues. V lost 1 base and J lost 4; bases outside the gene matches: 5. Written as DNA, the CDR3 is TGCGCCAGCAGCTTGTCGAATAGCGGGGGAGAGACCCAGTACTTC. As protein: CASSLSNSGGETQYF.

CDR3 DNA: TGTGCCAGCAGCGTAGATGGCAACCTCGATGAGCAGTTCTTC. Translating gives CASSVDGNLDEQFF. The chain links TRBV9 to TRBJ2-1; D remains ambiguous. This CDR3 is built from 14 residues. Per germline, CDR1 SGDLS and CDR2 YYNGEE. The V end was cut by 0 bases, the J end by 8 bases, with 12 bases between.

The rearrangement links TRBV4-3 to TRBJ1-4; no reliable D call. Germline CDR1 and CDR2: LGHNA and YSLEER. This CDR3 has 17 residues. Trimming cost V 4 bases and J 5 bases, with 20 bases left between them. The CDR3 spells CASSRQSARAPNEKLFF. The DNA for the CDR3 is TGCGCCAGCAGCCGTCAGTCTGCCCGGGCCCCAAATGAAAAACTGTTTTTT.

The chain is built from TRBV7-2 and TRBJ2-7; 8 bases fit TRBD2. With 2 bases clipped from V and 2 bases from J, the junction kept 8 bases outside the gene matches. The germline V gene encodes CDR1 SGHTA and CDR2 FQGNSA. The CDR3 length is 16 residues. CDR3 coding DNA: TGTGCCAGCAGCTTATTAGGGGCGGGGGGCGCCTACGAGCAGTACTTC. Translation: CASSLLGAGGAYEQYF.

The chain carries TRBV23-1 and TRBJ2-3; unclear D gene. TRBV23-1 falls under the ORF class, with uncertain function. The CDR3 is 16 residues long. Trimming shortened V by 0 bases and J by 0 bases, and 10 bases separated the two germline ends. Here the CDR3 DNA reads TGCGCCAGCAGTCAATCTATCCGGTTTAGCACAGATACGCAGTATTTT. Translating it yields CASSQSIRFSTDTQYF.